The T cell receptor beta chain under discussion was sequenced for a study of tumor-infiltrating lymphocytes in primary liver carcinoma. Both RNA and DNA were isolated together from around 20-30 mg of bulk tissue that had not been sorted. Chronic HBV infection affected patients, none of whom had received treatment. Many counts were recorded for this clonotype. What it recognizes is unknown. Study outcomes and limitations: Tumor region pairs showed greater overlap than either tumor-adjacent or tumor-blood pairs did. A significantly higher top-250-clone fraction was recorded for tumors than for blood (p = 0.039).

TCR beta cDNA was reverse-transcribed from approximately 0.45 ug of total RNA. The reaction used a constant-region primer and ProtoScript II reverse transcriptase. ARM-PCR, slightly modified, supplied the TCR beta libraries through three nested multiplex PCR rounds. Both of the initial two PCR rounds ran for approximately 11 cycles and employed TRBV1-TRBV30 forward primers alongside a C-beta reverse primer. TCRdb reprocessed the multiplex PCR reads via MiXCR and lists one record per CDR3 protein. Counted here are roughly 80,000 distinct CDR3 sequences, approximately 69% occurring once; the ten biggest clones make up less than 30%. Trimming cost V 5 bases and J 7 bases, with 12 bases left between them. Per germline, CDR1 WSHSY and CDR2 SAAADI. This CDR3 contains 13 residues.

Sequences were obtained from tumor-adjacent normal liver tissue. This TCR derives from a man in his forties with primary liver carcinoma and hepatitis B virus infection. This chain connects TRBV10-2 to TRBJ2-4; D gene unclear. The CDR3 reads CASSTDLGNIQYF. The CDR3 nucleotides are TGCGCCAGCAGTACCGACTTGGGTAACATTCAGTACTTC.